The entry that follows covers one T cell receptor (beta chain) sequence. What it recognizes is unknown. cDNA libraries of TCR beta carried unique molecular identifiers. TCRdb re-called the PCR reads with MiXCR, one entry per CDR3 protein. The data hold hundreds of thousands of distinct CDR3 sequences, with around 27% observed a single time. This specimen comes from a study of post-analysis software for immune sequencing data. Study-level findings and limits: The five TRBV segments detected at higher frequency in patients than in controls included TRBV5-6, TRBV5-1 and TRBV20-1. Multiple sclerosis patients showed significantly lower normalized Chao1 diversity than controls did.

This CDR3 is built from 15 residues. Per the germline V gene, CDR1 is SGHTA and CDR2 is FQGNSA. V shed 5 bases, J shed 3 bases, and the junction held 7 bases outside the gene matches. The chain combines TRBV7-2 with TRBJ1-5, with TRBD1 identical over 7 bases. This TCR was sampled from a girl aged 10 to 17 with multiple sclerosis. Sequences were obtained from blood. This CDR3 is CASSPETGFNQPQHF. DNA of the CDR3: TGTGCCAGCAGCCCAGAGACAGGGTTCAATCAGCCCCAGCATTTT.